These 8 T cell receptor beta chains were sequenced from one sample in a study of blood T cell repertoires in COVID-19. Libraries were prepared by immunoSEQ multiplex PCR; TCRdb keeps only in-frame clonotypes and omits some of them. The sample includes about 66,000 clones, about 89% of them seen just once. Sequenced material: peripheral blood. The receptor source for this set is a human donor in a cohort sampled during active COVID-19.

The sample holds a few counts of this clone. The V gene is TRBV7-2, the J gene TRBJ1-1, with D perhaps TRBD1 (6 bases). Trimming shortened V by 5 bases and J by 1 base, and 14 bases separated the two germline ends. The germline gives CDR1 SGHTA, CDR2 FQGNSA. The CDR3 totals 15 residues. The CDR3 sequence: CASSPLGAGNTEAFF. CDR3 nucleotides: TGTGCCAGCAGCCCGCTGGGGGCAGGGAACACTGAAGCTTTCTTT.

V is TRBV5-1 and J is TRBJ2-5, with 8 bases aligning to TRBD1. Germline CDR1 is SGHRS and CDR2 is YFSETQ. V dropped 4 bases and J dropped 5; count of bases not matched to a gene: 10. The length of the CDR3 is 15 residues. The CDR3 nucleotides read TGCGCCAGCAGCCTTCAGACAGGGGCGGGGGAGACCCAGTACTTC. Encoded protein: CASSLQTGAGETQYF.

This clone showed up just a few times. V is TRBV9 and J is TRBJ2-1, with 10 bases that match TRBD2. After removal of 0 bases from V and 11 bases from J, the junction contained 5 bases not matched to a gene. This CDR3 contains 14 residues. The germline V gene encodes CDR1 SGDLS and CDR2 YYNGEE. The CDR3 DNA reads TGTGCCAGCAGCGTAGGAAGCGGGAGGGGTCAGCAGTTCTTC. Its translation: CASSVGSGRGQQFF. The full variable domain, its missing parts supplied by reference TRBV9 and TRBJ2-1, is DSGVTQTPKHLITATGQRVTLRCSPRSGDLSVYWYQQSLDQGLQFLIQYYNGEERAKGNILERFSAQQFPDLHSELNLSSLELGDSALYFCASSVGSGRGQQFFGPGTRLTVL.

This CDR3 reads CASSKTGQGDTEAFF. The CDR3 nucleotides are TGTGCCAGCAGTAAAACTGGGCAGGGGGACACTGAAGCTTTCTTT. The chain links TRBV9 to TRBJ1-1; 7 nucleotides agree with TRBD1. There are 15 residues in the CDR3. With V trimmed by 5 bases and J by 3 bases, 10 bases remained unmatched. Germline CDR1 is SGDLS and CDR2 is YYNGEE.

This rearrangement joins TRBV2 to TRBJ1-2, with 7 bases fitting TRBD1. The CDR3 runs 12 residues. V dropped 6 bases and J dropped 4; count of bases not matched to a gene: 2. Germline V gene data show CDR1 as SNHLY and CDR2 as FYNNEI. CDR3 bases: TGTGCCAGCAGACAGGGGATCTATGGCTACACCTTC. Its translation is CASRQGIYGYTF. Full variable domain (remainder filled in from reference TRBV2 and TRBJ1-2): EPEVTQTPSHQVTQMGQEVILRCVPISNHLYFYWYRQILGQKVEFLVSFYNNEISEKSEIFDDQFSVERPDGSNFTLKIRSTKLEDSAMYFCASRQGIYGYTFGSGTRLTVV.

There are a few counts of this clone. This sequence joins TRBV5-4 and TRBJ1-6; D might be TRBD1 (6 bases). CDR3 length equals 17 residues. Trimming stripped 4 bases from V and 0 bases from J, with 14 bases between. Germline V lookup: CDR1 SGHNT, CDR2 YYREEE (reference sequence). CDR3 DNA: TGTGCCAGCAGCGAAGAGACAGGTAGCTCCTATAATTCACCCCTCCACTTT. Its translation is CASSEETGSSYNSPLHF.

The chain recombines TRBV6-6 with TRBJ2-6; possibly TRBD1 for D (7 bases). The length of the CDR3 is 19 residues. The V gene lost 5 bases and the J gene lost 2 bases, with 22 bases spanning the gap. Germline assignment: CDR1 MNHNY and CDR2 SVGAGI (reference sequence). The CDR3 sequence is CASSRTAGTAMAGANVLTF. The CDR3 coding sequence is TGTGCCAGCAGTCGTACCGCGGGGACAGCAATGGCTGGGGCCAACGTCCTGACTTTC.

The chain combines TRBV6-6 with TRBJ2-5, with 9 positions matching TRBD2. The V segment lost 4 bases and the J segment 1 base; nucleotides outside the gene matches: 4. The CDR3 consists of 15 residues. CDR1 is MNHNY, CDR2 SVGAGI, per germline (reference sequence). In nucleotides, the CDR3 is TGTGCCAGCAGTTTAGCGGGAGCCGGCCAAGAGACCCAGTACTTC. This encodes CASSLAGAGQETQYF.